This T cell receptor (beta chain) was obtained from a study of blood T cell repertoires in COVID-19. Study overall: The cDNA or gDNA used as material had been derived from T cells, B-cell-depleted T cells, or PBMCs.

CDR1 is LNHDA and CDR2 is SQIVND in the germline V gene (reference sequence). V was trimmed by 3 bases and J by 10 bases, leaving 12 bases between them. CDR3 length: 12 amino acids. Under the authors' procedure: Amplification with reference gene primers provided the estimates of nucleated cell counts. This table comes from immunoSEQ multiplex PCR, and its TCRdb copy is limited to in-frame clones, with some not included. V and J calls and clone size come straight from that table; D and trimming were deduced from the DNA. This repertoire shows some 270,000 clones, 90% found once; its top ten account for 2.1%.

The material sequenced was peripheral blood. The sequence came from a woman aged 55-70 years with COVID-19, enrolled during active disease. This rearrangement joins TRBV19 to TRBJ1-1; unclear D gene. The CDR3 spells CASSISGSGAFF. In DNA form, the CDR3 reads TGTGCCAGTAGTATTAGCGGTTCCGGAGCTTTCTTT.